This T cell receptor (beta chain) was observed in a study of T-cell reconstitution after alpha-beta-depleted transplantation in children (dated by TCRdb to 2016 to 2017). With respect to the entire study: The study quantitatively tracked T-cell immune reconstitution after TCRalphabeta/CD19-depleted allogeneic hematopoietic cell transplantation in children using TCR repertoire profiling.

The method was PCR. The sequencer listed for this sample is Illumina HiSeq 2500. TCR library preparation used molecular barcoding, with unique molecular identifiers applied to normalize quantification of the TCRbeta repertoire. The public reads were run again by TCRdb, first through fastp at Q25 and then through MiXCR, and only productive beta chains were kept. All rows with the same CDR3 protein become a single entry with the most common DNA and genes. The sample profile shows about 580,000 distinct CDR3 sequences; under 30% of them were found once. The ten most abundant clones make up roughly 14% of the sample. This clonotype was found a few times. Its antigen has not been determined. No qualities accompany the bases; no much larger clone lies one base away. What the treatment or condition label conveys for this sample: allogeneic hematopoietic cell transplantation with graft depleted of TCRalphabeta T cells and CD19 B cells. TCRalphabeta/CD19-depleted allogeneic hematopoietic cell grafts were given to the transplant recipients, all of whom were children.

What the study reported, not specific to this receptor: The apparently early recovery of alphabetaT-cell counts about two months after transplant reportedly depended on only several hundred rapidly expanded clones that came from non-depleted graft cells. In some patients, high TCRbeta diversity at day 60 was attributed to recipient T cells and intrathymic progenitors that had survived conditioning. Over subsequent months, a decline in hyperexpanded clone frequencies was noted, and after one year, T-cell counts and TCRbeta diversity were mostly ascribed to newly produced T cells.

The input for sequencing was PBMCs, mostly from graft donor cells, taken 360 days after TCRalphabeta/CD19-depleted stem cell transplant. The clonotype was recovered from a boy under two years old who had a stem cell transplant for acute myeloid leukemia, so the T cells may come from the graft donor.

The CDR3 protein is CASSLGGAGEDTQYF. Read as DNA, the sequence is TGTGCCAGCAGCTTAGGTGGTGCAGGGGAAGATACGCAGTATTTT. The rearrangement joined TRBV7-6 to TRBJ2-3; the D gene is possibly TRBD1, with 6 bases matching. Via the germline V gene, CDR1 is SGHVS and CDR2 FNYEAQ. Trimming at the junction amounts to 1 base on V and 5 bases on J, and the germline ends lie 13 bases apart. From the cysteine up to the phenylalanine, the CDR3 has a length of 15 residues. Just the 45-base CDR3 DNA is kept, in frame starting at base 1.